The 10 T cell receptor beta chains below were found in one sample sequenced in a study of a mutant IDH1 vaccine in newly diagnosed glioma. Time point given: week 11, during vaccination. Each vaccine dose was 300 ug of mutant IDH1 20-mer peptide, with topical imiquimod. These receptors have no identified antigens. Sequencing used immunoSEQ multiplex PCR; TCRdb keeps in-frame clones, though not all of them. This table holds around 53,000 clones, 91% found once. This sample comprised PBMCs, obtained from a glioma patient whose treatment included an IDH1 peptide vaccine. These receptors all stem from a man aged 50-60 years with glioma.

This chain connects TRBV30 to TRBJ2-5, with D possibly TRBD2 on 6 matching bases. In germline, CDR1 is GTSNPN, CDR2 SVGIG (reference sequence). The CDR3 contains 13 residues. Trimming shortened V by 4 bases and J by 2 bases, and 11 bases separated the two germline ends. In DNA form, the CDR3 reads TGTGCCTGGAAGGGCCTAGCGCAAGAGACCCAGTACTTC. Translation: CAWKGLAQETQYF.

The CDR3: CASSPPGSGETQYF. The CDR3 DNA follows: TGTGCCAGCTCACCACCAGGGTCGGGGGAGACCCAGTACTTC. The rearrangement joins TRBV18 to TRBJ2-5, with D possibly matching TRBD2 (5 bases). This CDR3 comprises 14 residues. Deletions cut 0 bases from V and 5 bases from J, with 10 bases between. The germline V gene has CDR1 KGHSH and CDR2 LQKENI.

The chain carries TRBV2 and TRBJ1-2; maybe TRBD1 (5 bases). The CDR3 runs to 12 residues. Per germline, CDR1 SNHLY and CDR2 FYNNEI. V shed 5 bases and J shed 9 bases, with 13 bases lying between them. This CDR3 reads CASSTGTGRYTF. The CDR3 region has the DNA TGTGCCAGCAGTACTGGGACCGGACGCTACACCTTC.

The chain recombines TRBV9 with TRBJ2-6; 8 nucleotides line up with TRBD1. The CDR3 has 16 amino acids. V shed 2 bases, J shed 0 bases, and the junction held 1 base outside the gene matches. The V gene's germline CDR1 is SGDLS and CDR2 YYNGEE. CDR3 bases: TGTGCCAGCAGCGTTACAGGGGGCTCTGGGGCCAACGTCCTGACTTTC. Its protein product is CASSVTGGSGANVLTF.

The J gene is TRBJ1-5, the V gene TRBV28; D is perhaps TRBD1 (5 bases). Per germline, CDR1 MDHEN and CDR2 SYDVKM. V shed 7 bases and J shed 10 bases, with 17 bases lying between them. The CDR3 totals 13 residues. CDR3 coding DNA: TGTGCCAGCACCGTAGGGGAGTACCGACCCCAGCATTTT. Amino acids: CASTVGEYRPQHF.

The V call is TRBV6-5, the J call TRBJ2-3, with D hard to call. The CDR3 has 14 residues. Germline CDR1 MNHEY, CDR2 SVGAGI. V was trimmed by 5 bases and J by 2 bases, leaving 11 bases between them. This CDR3 is CASSPPLLTDTQYF. The CDR3 region has the DNA TGTGCCAGCAGTCCTCCGCTACTCACAGATACGCAGTATTTT.

The chain carries TRBV28 and TRBJ2-7; D gene ambiguous. V was trimmed by 4 bases and J by 0 bases, leaving 16 bases between them. Germline CDR1 is MDHEN and CDR2 is SYDVKM. CDR3 length: 16 residues. The CDR3 DNA reads as TGTGCCAGCAGTTGGATAGGTAGACGAAGCTCCTACGAGCAGTACTTC. Encoded protein: CASSWIGRRSSYEQYF.

The count of this clone is one. The rearrangement links TRBV5-5 to TRBJ2-3; 8 bases line up with TRBD2. Germline V gene data show CDR1 as SGHKS and CDR2 as YYEKEE (reference sequence). V was pared by 6 bases and J by 0 bases, with 3 bases of the junction left unmatched. This CDR3 is built from 14 residues. This chain's CDR3 is CASTGGGSTDTQYF. The CDR3, as DNA: TGTGCCAGCACCGGGGGGGGTAGCACAGATACGCAGTATTTT. Complete variable domain (other parts from reference TRBV5-5 and TRBJ2-3): DAGVTQSPTHLIKTRGQQVTLRCSPISGHKSVSWYQQVLGQGPQFIFQYYEKEERGRGNFPDRFSARQFPNYSSELNVNALLLGDSALYLCASTGGGSTDTQYFGPGTRLTVL.

This clone was counted a single time. The chain carries TRBV15 and TRBJ2-7, with D hard to call. Between the trimmed V and J ends, which lost 1 base and 6 bases, there was a span of 4 bases. CDR1 and CDR2 (germline): LNHNV, YYDKDF (reference sequence). The CDR3 is 11 amino acids. CDR3 amino acids: CATSRGTEQYF. DNA for the CDR3: TGTGCCACCAGCAGAGGTACCGAGCAGTACTTC.

J is TRBJ2-1 and V is TRBV7-2; no definite D call. The CDR3 length is 13 residues. Trimming took off 1 base at V and 5 bases at J, with 6 bases between the two ends. The V gene's germline CDR1 is SGHTA and CDR2 FQGNSA. CDR3 protein: CASSLGLNNEQFF. In DNA form, the CDR3 reads TGTGCCAGCAGCTTAGGACTGAACAATGAGCAGTTCTTC.